This T cell receptor (beta chain) was documented in a study of cytomegalovirus exposure and HLA in healthy donors. Researchers ran the PCR with 60 Vbeta and 13 Jbeta primers. Profiling relied on immunoSEQ multiplex PCR, and the TCRdb table lists in-frame clones only, not all of them. The table lists a few hundred thousand clones, approximately 80% of them singletons. This clone has just a few counts. Its antigen is unknown. Findings of the study overall: HLA-A and HLA-B allele assignments for most subjects were reportedly predicted accurately using TCR beta sequences. With later analysis, a missense DCLRE1C variant became linked to TCR beta V- and J-gene trimming. Presence/absence results assume similar sequencing depth per donor, which may not hold. Association of 17,000 or so TCR beta sequences with HLA alleles was found at 0.05 false discovery rate in a later analysis.

Germline V lookup: CDR1 SGHTA, CDR2 FQGNSA. CDR3 length: 15 residues. V lost 5 bases, J lost 3 bases, and 8 bases stayed unmatched. The gene calls are TRBV7-2 and TRBJ2-7; 9 bases map to TRBD1. The specimen sequenced was PBMCs. The TCR originated in a girl aged 2 to 10 in good health and CMV-seronegative. The CDR3 spells CASSMDRGKYYEQYF. CDR3 nucleotide sequence: TGTGCCAGCAGCATGGACAGGGGAAAATACTACGAGCAGTACTTC.